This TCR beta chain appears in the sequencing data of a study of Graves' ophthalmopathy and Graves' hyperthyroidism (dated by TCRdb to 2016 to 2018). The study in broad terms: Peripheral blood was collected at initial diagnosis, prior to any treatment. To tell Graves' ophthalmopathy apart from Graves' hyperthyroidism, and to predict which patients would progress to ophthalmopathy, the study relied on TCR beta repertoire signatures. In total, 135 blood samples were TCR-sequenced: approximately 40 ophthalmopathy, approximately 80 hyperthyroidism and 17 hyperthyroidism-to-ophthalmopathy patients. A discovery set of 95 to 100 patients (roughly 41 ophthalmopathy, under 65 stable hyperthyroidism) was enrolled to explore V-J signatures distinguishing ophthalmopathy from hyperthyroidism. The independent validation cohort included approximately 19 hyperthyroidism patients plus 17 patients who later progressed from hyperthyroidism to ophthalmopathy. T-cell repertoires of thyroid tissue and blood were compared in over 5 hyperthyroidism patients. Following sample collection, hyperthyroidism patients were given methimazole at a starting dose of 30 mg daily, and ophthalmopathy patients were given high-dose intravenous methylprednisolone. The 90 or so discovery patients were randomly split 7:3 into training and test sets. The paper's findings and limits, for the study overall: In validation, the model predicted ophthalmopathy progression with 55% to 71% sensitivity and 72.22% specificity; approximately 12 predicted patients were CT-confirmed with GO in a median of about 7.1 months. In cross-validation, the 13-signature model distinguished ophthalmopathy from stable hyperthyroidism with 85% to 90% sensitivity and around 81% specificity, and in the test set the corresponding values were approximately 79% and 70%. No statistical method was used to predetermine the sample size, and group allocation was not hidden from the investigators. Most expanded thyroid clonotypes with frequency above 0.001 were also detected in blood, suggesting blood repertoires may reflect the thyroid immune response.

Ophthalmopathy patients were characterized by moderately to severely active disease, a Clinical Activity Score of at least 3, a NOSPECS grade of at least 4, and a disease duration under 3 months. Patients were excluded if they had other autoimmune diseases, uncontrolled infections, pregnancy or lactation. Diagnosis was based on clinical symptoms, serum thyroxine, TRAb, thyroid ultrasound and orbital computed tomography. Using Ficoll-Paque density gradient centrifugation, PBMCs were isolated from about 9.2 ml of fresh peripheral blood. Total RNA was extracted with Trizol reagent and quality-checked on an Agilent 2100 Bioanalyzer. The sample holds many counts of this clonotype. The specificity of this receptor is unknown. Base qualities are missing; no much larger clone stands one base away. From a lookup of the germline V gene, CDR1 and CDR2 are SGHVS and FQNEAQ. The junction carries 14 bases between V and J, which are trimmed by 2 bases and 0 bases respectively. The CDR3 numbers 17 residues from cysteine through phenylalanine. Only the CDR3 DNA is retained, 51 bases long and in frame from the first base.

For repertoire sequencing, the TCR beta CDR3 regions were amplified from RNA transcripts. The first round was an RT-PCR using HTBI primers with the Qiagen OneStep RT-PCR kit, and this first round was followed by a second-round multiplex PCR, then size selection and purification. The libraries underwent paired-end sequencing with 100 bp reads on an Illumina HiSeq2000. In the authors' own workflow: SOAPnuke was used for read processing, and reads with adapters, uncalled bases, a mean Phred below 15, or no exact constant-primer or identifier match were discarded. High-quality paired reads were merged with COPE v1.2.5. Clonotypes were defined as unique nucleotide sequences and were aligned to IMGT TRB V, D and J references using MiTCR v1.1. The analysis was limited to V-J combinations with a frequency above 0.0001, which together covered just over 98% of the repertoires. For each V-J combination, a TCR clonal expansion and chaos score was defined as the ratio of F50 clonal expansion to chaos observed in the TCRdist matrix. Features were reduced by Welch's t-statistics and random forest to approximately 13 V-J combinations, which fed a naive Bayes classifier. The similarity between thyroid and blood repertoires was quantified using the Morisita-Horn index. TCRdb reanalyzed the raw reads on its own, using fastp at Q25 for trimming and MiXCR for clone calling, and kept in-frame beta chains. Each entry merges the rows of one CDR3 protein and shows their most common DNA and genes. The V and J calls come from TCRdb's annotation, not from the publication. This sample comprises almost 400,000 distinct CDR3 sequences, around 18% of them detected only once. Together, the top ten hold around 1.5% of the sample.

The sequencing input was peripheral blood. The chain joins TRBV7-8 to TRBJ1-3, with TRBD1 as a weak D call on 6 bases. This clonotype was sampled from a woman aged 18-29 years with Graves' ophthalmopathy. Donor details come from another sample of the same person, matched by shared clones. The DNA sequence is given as TGTGCCAGCAGCTTACCAAGGGGGGATCACTCTGGAAACACCATATATTTT. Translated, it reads CASSLPRGDHSGNTIYF.